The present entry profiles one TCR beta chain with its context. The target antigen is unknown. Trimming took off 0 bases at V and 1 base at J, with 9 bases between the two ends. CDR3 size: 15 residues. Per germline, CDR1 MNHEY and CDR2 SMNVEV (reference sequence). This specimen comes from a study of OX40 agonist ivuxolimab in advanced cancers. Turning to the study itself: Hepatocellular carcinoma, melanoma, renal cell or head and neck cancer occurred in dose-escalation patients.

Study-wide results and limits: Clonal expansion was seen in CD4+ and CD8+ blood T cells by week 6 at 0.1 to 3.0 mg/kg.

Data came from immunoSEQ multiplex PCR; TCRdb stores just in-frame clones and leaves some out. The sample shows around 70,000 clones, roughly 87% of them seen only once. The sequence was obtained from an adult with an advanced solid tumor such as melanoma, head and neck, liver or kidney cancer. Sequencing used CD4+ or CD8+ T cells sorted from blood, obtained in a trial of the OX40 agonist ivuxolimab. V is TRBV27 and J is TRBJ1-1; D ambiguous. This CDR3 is CASSLSWLTNTEAFF. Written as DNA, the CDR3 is TGTGCCAGCAGTTTATCATGGCTAACGAACACTGAAGCTTTCTTT.